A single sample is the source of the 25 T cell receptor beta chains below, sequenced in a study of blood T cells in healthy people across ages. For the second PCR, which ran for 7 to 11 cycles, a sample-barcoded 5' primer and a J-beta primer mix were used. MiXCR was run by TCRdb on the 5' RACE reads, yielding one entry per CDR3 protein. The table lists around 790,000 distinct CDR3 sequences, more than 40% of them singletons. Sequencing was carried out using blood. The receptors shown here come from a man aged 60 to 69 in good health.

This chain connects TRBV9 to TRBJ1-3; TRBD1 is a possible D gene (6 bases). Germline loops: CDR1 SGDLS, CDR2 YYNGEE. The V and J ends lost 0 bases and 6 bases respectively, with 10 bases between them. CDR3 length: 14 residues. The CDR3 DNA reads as TGTGCCAGCAGCGTAGAGGGACAACAAAACACCATATATTTT. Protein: CASSVEGQQNTIYF.

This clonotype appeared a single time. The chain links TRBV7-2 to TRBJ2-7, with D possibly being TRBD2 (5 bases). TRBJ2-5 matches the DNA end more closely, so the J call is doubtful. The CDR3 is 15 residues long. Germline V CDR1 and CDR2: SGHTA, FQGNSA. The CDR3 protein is CASSLTGWRQETQYF. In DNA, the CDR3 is TGTGCCAGCAGCTTAACGGGGTGGCGACAAGAGACCCAGTACTTC.

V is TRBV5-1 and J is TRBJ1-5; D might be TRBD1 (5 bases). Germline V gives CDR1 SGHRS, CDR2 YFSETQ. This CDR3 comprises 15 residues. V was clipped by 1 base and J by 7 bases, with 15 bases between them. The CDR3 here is CASSLTTGVGQPQHF. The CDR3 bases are TGCGCCAGCAGCTTGACCACAGGCGTTGGGCAGCCCCAGCATTTT. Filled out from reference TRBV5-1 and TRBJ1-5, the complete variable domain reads KAGVTQTPRYLIKTRGQQVTLSCSPISGHRSVSWYQQTPGQGLQFLFEYFSETQRNKGNFPGRFSGRQFSNSRSEMNVSTLELGDSALYLCASSLTTGVGQPQHFGDGTRLSIL.

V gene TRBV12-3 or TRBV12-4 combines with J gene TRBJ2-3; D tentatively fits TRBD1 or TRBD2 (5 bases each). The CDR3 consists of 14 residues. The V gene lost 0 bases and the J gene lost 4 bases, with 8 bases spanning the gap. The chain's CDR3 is CASSLAGDPDTQYF. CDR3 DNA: TGTGCCAGCAGTTTAGCGGGGGACCCAGATACGCAGTATTTT.

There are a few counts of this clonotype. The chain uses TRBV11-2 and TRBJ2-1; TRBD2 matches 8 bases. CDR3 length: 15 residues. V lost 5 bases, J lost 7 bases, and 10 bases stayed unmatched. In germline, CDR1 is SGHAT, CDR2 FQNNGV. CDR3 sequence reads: CASSLVGTSANEQFF. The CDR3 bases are TGTGCCAGCAGCCTGGTGGGGACTAGTGCAAATGAGCAGTTCTTC.

The CDR3 DNA reads as TGTGCCAGCAGAGATCTAGCCCGCGAGCAGTACTTC. This gives the protein CASRDLAREQYF. V usage is TRBV6-5 and J usage is TRBJ2-7; D is possibly TRBD2 (5 bases). This CDR3 region has 12 residues. The V and J ends lost 6 bases and 6 bases respectively, with 12 bases between them. Germline V lookup: CDR1 MNHEY, CDR2 SVGAGI.

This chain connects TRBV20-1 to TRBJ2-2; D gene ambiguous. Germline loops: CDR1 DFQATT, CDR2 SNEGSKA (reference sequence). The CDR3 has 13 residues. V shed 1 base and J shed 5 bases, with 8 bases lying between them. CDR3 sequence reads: CSARAGVTGELFF. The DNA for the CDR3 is TGCAGTGCTAGAGCGGGTGTGACCGGGGAGCTGTTTTTT.

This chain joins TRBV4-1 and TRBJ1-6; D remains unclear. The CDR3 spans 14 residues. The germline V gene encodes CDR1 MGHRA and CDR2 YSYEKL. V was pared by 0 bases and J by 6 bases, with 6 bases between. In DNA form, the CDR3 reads TGCGCCAGCAGCCAAGACTGGGTTAATTCACCCCTCCACTTT. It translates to CASSQDWVNSPLHF.

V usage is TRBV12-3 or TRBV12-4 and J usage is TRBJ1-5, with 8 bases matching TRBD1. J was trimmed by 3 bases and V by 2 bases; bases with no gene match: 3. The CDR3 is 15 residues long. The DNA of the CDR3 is TGTGCCAGCAGTTTAACAGGGGGAAACAATCAGCCCCAGCATTTT. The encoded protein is CASSLTGGNNQPQHF.

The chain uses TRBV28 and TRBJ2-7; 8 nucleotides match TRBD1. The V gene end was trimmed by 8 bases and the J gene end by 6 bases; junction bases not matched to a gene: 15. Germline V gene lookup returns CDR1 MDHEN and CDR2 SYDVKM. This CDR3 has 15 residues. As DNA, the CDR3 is TGTGCCAGCCATACCCCCAGGGGGCTGAGTGGCGAGCAGTACTTC. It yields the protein CASHTPRGLSGEQYF.

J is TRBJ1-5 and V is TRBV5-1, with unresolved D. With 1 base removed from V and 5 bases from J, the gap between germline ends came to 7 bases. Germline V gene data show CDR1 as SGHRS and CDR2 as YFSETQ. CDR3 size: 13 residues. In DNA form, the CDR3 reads TGCGCCAGCAGCTTGCATCAGGATCAGCCCCAGCATTTT. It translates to CASSLHQDQPQHF.

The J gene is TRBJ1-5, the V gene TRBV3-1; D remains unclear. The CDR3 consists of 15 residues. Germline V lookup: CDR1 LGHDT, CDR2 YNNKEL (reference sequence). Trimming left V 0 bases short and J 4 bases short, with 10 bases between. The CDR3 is CASSQDPLVNQPQHF. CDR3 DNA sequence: TGTGCCAGCAGCCAAGATCCCCTCGTAAATCAGCCCCAGCATTTT.

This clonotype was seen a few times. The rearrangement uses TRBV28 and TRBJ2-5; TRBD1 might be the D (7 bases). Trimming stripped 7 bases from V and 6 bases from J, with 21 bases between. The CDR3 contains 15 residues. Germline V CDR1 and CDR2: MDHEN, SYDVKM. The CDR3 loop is CASTPTGRGRKTQYF. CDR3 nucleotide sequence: TGTGCCAGCACCCCGACAGGGCGGGGTCGGAAGACCCAGTACTTC.

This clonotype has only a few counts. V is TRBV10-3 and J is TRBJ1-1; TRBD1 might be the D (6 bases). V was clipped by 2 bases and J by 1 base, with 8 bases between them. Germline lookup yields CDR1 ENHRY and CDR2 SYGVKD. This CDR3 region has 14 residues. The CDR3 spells CAISEETGNTEAFF. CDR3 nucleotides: TGTGCCATCAGTGAGGAGACAGGGAACACTGAAGCTTTCTTT.

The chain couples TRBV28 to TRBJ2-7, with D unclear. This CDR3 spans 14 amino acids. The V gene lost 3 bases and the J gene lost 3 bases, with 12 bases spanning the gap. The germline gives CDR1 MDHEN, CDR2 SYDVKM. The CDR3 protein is CASSLWGSNYEQYF. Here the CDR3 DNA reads TGTGCCAGCAGTTTGTGGGGTTCGAACTACGAGCAGTACTTC.

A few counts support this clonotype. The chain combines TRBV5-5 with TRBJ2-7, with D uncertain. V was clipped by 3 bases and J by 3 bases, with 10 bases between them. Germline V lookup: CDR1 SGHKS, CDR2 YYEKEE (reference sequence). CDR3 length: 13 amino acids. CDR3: CASSSRLSYEQYF. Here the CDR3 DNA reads TGTGCCAGCAGCTCTCGTCTCAGCTACGAGCAGTACTTC.

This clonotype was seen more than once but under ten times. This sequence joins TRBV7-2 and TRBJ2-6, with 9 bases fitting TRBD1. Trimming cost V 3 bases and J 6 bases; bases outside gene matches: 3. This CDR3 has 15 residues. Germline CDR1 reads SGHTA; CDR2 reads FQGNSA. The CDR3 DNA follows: TGTGCCAGCAGCTTGACAGGGGGGACGGCCAACGTCCTGACTTTC. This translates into CASSLTGGTANVLTF.

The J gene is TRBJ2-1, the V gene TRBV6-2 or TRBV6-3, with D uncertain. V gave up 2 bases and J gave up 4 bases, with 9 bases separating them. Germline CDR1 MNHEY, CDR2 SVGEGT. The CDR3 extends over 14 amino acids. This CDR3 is CASSYITTYNEQFF. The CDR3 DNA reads TGTGCCAGCAGTTACATTACCACGTACAATGAGCAGTTCTTC.

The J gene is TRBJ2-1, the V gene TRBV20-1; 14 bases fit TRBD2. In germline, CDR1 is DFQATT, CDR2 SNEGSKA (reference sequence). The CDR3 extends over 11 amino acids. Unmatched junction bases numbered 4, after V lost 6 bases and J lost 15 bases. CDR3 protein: CSAGTSGGLFF. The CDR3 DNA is TGCAGTGCGGGGACTAGCGGGGGCCTGTTCTTC.

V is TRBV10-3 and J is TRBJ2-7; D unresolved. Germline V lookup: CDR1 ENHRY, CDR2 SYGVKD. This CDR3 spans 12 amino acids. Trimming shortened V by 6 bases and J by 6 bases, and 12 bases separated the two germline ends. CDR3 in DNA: TGTGCCATCAGGGAGCTTTCCAGCGAGCAGTACTTC. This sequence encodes CAIRELSSEQYF.

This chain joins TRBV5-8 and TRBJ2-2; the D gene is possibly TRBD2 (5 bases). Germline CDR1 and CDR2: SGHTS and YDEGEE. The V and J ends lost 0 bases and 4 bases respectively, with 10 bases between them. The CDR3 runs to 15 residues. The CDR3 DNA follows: TGTGCCAGCAGCTTGGTGACTATATCCACCGGGGAGCTGTTTTTT. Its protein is CASSLVTISTGELFF.

The DNA for the CDR3 is TGTGCCACCAGCAGCGGGGTTTTTAACAATGAGCAGTTCTTC. Translating gives CATSSGVFNNEQFF. The gene calls are TRBV15 and TRBJ2-1; tentatively, D is TRBD2 (5 bases). V shed 3 bases and J shed 5 bases, with 11 bases lying between them. CDR1 is LNHNV and CDR2 is YYDKDF in the germline V gene (reference sequence). The CDR3 runs 14 residues.

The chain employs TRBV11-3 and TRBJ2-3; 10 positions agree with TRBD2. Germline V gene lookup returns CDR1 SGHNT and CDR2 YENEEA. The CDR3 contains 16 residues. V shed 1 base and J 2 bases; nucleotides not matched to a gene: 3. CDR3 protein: CASSLVAGGHTDTQYF. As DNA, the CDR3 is TGTGCCAGCAGCTTAGTAGCGGGGGGCCACACAGATACGCAGTATTTT.

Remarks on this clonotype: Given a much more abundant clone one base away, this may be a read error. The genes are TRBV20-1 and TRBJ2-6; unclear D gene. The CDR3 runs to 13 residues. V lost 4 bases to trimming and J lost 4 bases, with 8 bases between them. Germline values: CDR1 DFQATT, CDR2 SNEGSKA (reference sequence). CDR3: CSAKDLGANVLTF. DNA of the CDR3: TGCAGTGCTAAAGATCTGGGGGCCAACGTCCTGACTTTC.

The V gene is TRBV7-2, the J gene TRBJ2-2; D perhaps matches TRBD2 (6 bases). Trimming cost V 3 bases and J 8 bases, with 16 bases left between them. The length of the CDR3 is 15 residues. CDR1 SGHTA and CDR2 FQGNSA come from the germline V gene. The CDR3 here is CASSLSWGVEGELFF. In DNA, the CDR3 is TGTGCCAGCAGCTTGTCCTGGGGGGTGGAAGGGGAGCTGTTTTTT. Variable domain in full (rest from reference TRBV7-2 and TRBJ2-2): GAGVSQSPSNKVTEKGKDVELRCDPISGHTALYWYRQSLGQGLEFLIYFQGNSAPDKSGLPSDRFSAERTGGSVSTLTIQRTQQEDSAVYLCASSLSWGVEGELFFGEGSRLTVL.